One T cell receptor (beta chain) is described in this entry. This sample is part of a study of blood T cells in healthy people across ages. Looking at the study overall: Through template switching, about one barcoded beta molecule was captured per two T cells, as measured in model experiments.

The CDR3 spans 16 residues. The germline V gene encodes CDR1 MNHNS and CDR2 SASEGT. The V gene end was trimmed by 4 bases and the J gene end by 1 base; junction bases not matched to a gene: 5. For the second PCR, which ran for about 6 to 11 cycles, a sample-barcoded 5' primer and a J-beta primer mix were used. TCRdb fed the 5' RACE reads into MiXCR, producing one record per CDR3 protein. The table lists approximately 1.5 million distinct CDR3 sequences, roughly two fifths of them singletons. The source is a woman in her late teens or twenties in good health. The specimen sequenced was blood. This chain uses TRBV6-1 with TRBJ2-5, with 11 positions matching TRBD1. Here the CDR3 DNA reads TGTGCCAGCAGTGGAGACGGGACAGGGGGCCAAGAGACCCAGTACTTC. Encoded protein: CASSGDGTGGQETQYF.